The 16 T cell receptor beta chains presented below share a single source sample, sequenced in a study of CD4 T cells in relation to SARS-CoV-2 and coronaviruses. Antigen specificity for these receptors is unknown. The method was immunoSEQ multiplex PCR; TCRdb's version includes in-frame clones alone and lacks a portion of them. The profile shows 30,000 to 45,000 clones, just under 85% of them singletons. Sequencing was performed on naive CD4+ T cells from PBMCs, cultured in vitro. Subset here: naive CD4+ T cells isolated by negative enrichment. The source of these receptors is an adult with COVID-19.

The chain couples TRBV30 to TRBJ2-3, with TRBD2 identical over 10 bases. This CDR3 spans 13 amino acids. V was clipped by 4 bases and J by 4 bases; unmatched bases: 2. Germline V CDR1 and CDR2: GTSNPN, SVGIG (reference sequence). In nucleotides, the CDR3 is TGTGCCTGGACTAGCGGGAGAGCAGATACGCAGTATTTT. Translating gives CAWTSGRADTQYF.

This sequence joins TRBV4-3 and TRBJ1-1, with D unresolved. Trimming took off 1 base at V and 5 bases at J, with 11 bases between the two ends. CDR1 and CDR2 (germline): LGHNA, YSLEER. This CDR3 has 14 residues. The DNA for the CDR3 is TGCGCCAGCAGCCAAGGGCAGTCGAGGACTGAAGCTTTCTTT. It codes for CASSQGQSRTEAFF.

V usage is TRBV9 and J usage is TRBJ2-1; tentatively, D is TRBD2 (5 bases). V was clipped by 3 bases and J by 8 bases, with 21 bases between them. The germline V gene has CDR1 SGDLS and CDR2 YYNGEE. The CDR3 has 16 residues. The CDR3 DNA reads TGTGCCAGCAGCGAGAGAAGCGGTAGCTTGGTGGATGAGCAGTTCTTC. This encodes CASSERSGSLVDEQFF.

This clone was seen a single time. The junction and the germline gene differ at one end; a read error may be behind it. This sequence joins TRBV2 and TRBJ1-4, with D unclear. CDR3 length: 12 residues. Germline V gives CDR1 SNHLY, CDR2 FYNNEI. The CDR3 protein is CASSVTDEKLFF. In DNA, the CDR3 is TGTGCCAGCAGTGTAACTGATGAAAAACTGTTTTTT.

V usage is TRBV4-1 and J usage is TRBJ2-4; no clear D gene. Germline V lookup: CDR1 MGHRA, CDR2 YSYEKL. This CDR3 is 16 amino acids long. Trimming removed 0 bases from V and 8 bases from J, with 17 bases in between. The CDR3: CASSQDHGNPRYIQYF. CDR3 DNA: TGCGCCAGCAGCCAAGATCATGGGAATCCCCGGTACATTCAGTACTTC.

The rearrangement links TRBV10-2 to TRBJ1-1; weak D call: TRBD1 (5 bases). The V gene's germline CDR1 is WSHSY and CDR2 SAAADI. V dropped 6 bases and J dropped 0 bases, with 17 bases sitting between them. This CDR3 is built from 16 residues. This chain's CDR3 is CASSKVGRTLNTEAFF. Here the CDR3 DNA reads TGCGCCAGCAGCAAAGTTGGACGGACACTGAACACTGAAGCTTTCTTT.

This chain links TRBV19 with TRBJ2-1, with 12 bases lining up with TRBD2. This CDR3 comprises 18 residues. V lost 3 bases to trimming and J lost 7 bases; unmatched junction nucleotides: 13. The germline V gene has CDR1 LNHDA and CDR2 SQIVND (reference sequence). The CDR3 sequence is CASSIRTSLAGGGNEQFF. The CDR3 DNA reads as TGTGCCAGTAGTATTCGGACTTCTCTAGCGGGGGGGGGAAATGAGCAGTTCTTC.

The rearrangement uses TRBV27 and TRBJ2-3; tentatively, D is TRBD2 (6 bases). V was cut by 7 bases and J by 6 bases, with 14 bases left in between. The CDR3 covers 13 residues. CDR1 is MNHEY, CDR2 SMNVEV, per germline (reference sequence). CDR3 nucleotide sequence: TGTGCCAGCAACCAGACTAGTTTCGATACGCAGTATTTT. This translates into CASNQTSFDTQYF.

The chain joins TRBV28 to TRBJ2-1; 11 bases are shared with TRBD2. Per the germline V gene, CDR1 is MDHEN and CDR2 is SYDVKM. V lost 8 bases to trimming and J lost 2 bases; unmatched junction nucleotides: 8. There are 16 residues in the CDR3. The CDR3 region is CASPPRLAGTYNEQFF. DNA for the CDR3: TGTGCCAGCCCTCCCCGACTAGCGGGGACCTACAATGAGCAGTTCTTC.

This chain joins TRBV5-6 and TRBJ2-7, with D unclear. CDR3 length equals 11 residues. V lost 4 bases and J 12 bases, leaving 14 bases between the germline ends. Germline CDR1 reads SGHDT; CDR2 reads YYEEEE. This chain's CDR3 is CASSGTPVLYF. CDR3 DNA: TGTGCCAGCAGCGGAACACCTGTTTTGTACTTC.

This chain connects TRBV6-5 to TRBJ2-2; D is possibly TRBD1 (5 bases). CDR1 is MNHEY, CDR2 SVGAGI, per germline. The CDR3 runs 15 residues. V was clipped by 9 bases and J by 2 bases, with 16 bases between them. CDR3 amino acids: CASTQDPLNTGELFF. As DNA, the CDR3 is TGTGCCAGTACACAGGACCCCCTAAACACCGGGGAGCTGTTTTTT.

V is TRBV5-4 and J is TRBJ1-2; D is possibly TRBD1 (5 bases). Germline V gene lookup returns CDR1 SGHNT and CDR2 YYREEE (reference sequence). V was trimmed by 1 base and J by 7 bases, leaving 17 bases between them. The CDR3 sequence is 15 residues long. The chain's CDR3 is CASSLPPAGPRGYTF. CDR3 nucleotides: TGTGCCAGCAGCTTGCCCCCGGCAGGGCCCCGTGGCTACACCTTC.

The J gene is TRBJ2-3, the V gene TRBV5-4; TRBD2 might be the D (6 bases). V dropped 0 bases and J dropped 3 bases, with 14 bases sitting between them. Germline CDR1 reads SGHNT; CDR2 reads YYREEE (reference sequence). This CDR3 contains 16 residues. The CDR3 nucleotides are TGTGCCAGCAGCTTGGGGCGTTCGGCGGGAACAGATACGCAGTATTTT. Translated, it gives CASSLGRSAGTDTQYF.

The chain employs TRBV7-2 and TRBJ2-7, with D perhaps TRBD1 (6 bases). The CDR3 consists of 11 residues. In germline, CDR1 is SGHTA, CDR2 FQGNSA. V was shortened by 4 bases and J by 10 bases, with 11 bases between the two germline ends. The CDR3 spells CASSYGQRQYF. In DNA, the CDR3 is TGTGCCAGCAGCTACGGACAGAGACAGTACTTC.

The V gene is TRBV29-1, the J gene TRBJ2-3; a possible D gene is TRBD2 (5 bases). Germline CDR1 is SQVTM and CDR2 is ANQGSEA. CDR3 length: 16 amino acids. V was cut by 4 bases and J by 4 bases, with 21 bases left in between. This CDR3 reads CSVAVWRSPPPDTQYF. The CDR3 coding sequence is TGCAGCGTTGCGGTGTGGAGGTCCCCGCCACCAGATACGCAGTATTTT.

This chain uses TRBV6-5 with TRBJ2-5, with unresolved D. V shed 6 bases and J shed 5 bases, with 22 bases lying between them. The V gene's germline CDR1 is MNHEY and CDR2 SVGAGI. The CDR3 is made up of 16 amino acids. CDR3 DNA: TGTGCCAGCAGCTACAGCCCGGGTGGTTTCTCTGAGACCCAGTACTTC. Protein product: CASSYSPGGFSETQYF.